What follows are 29 T cell receptor beta chains derived from one specimen sequenced in a study of T cell clonotyping in hematopoietic cell transplantation. The table came from immunoSEQ multiplex PCR; TCRdb's copy has only in-frame clones and leaves some out. Of fewer than 70,000 clones listed, 85% to 95% were seen once; the top ten hold 1.6%. Sequencing was performed on peripheral blood mononuclear cells. These receptors were taken from a man aged 45-60 years in good health. Some clones in this sample may be carry-over from other donors' samples.

This chain joins TRBV19 and TRBJ2-1; no reliable D call. The germline CDR1 and CDR2 sequences are LNHDA and SQIVND (reference sequence). The CDR3 sequence is 13 residues long. V was cut by 6 bases and J by 10 bases, with 16 bases left in between. In nucleotides, the CDR3 is TGTGCCAGTAGAGTAGGTGCCCTAGGCGAGCAGTTCTTC. Translating it yields CASRVGALGEQFF.

The V gene is TRBV7-2, the J gene TRBJ1-1; D is unresolved. V was clipped by 5 bases and J by 1 base, with 17 bases between them. The CDR3 is made up of 16 amino acids. Germline CDR1 and CDR2: SGHTA and FQGNSA. The CDR3 region has the DNA TGTGCCAGCAGCCATTTGCCACTCTACACGAACACTGAAGCTTTCTTT. As protein: CASSHLPLYTNTEAFF.

This chain joins TRBV25-1 and TRBJ2-7, with 8 bases that match TRBD1. The ends lost 6 bases at V and 1 base at J; junction bases unmatched: 14. Germline lookup yields CDR1 MGHDK and CDR2 SYGVNS. The CDR3 has 17 amino acids. The CDR3 loop reads CASSKGDRLRLSYEQYF. The CDR3 DNA reads as TGTGCCAGCAGCAAAGGGGACAGGCTTCGTTTGTCCTACGAGCAGTACTTC.

The chain combines TRBV7-2 with TRBJ2-3; D is undetermined. Germline loops: CDR1 SGHTA, CDR2 FQGNSA. The CDR3 covers 12 residues. Trimming left V 5 bases short and J 2 bases short, with 5 bases between. The CDR3 loop reads CASSRYTDTQYF. DNA for the CDR3: TGTGCCAGCAGCCGTTACACAGATACGCAGTATTTT.

The chain recombines TRBV5-1 with TRBJ2-1, with 9 bases lining up with TRBD2. Germline CDR1 reads SGHRS; CDR2 reads YFSETQ. This CDR3 is built from 15 residues. V lost 5 bases, J lost 5 bases, and 8 bases stayed unmatched. The CDR3 sequence is CASRASGKVNNEQFF. For the CDR3, the DNA is TGCGCCAGCAGAGCTAGCGGGAAAGTCAACAATGAGCAGTTCTTC.

The chain uses TRBV2 and TRBJ1-5, with TRBD1 matching over 8 bases. This CDR3 has 15 amino acids. Germline V gene lookup returns CDR1 SNHLY and CDR2 FYNNEI. V dropped 7 bases and J dropped 2; count of bases not matched to a gene: 7. Here the CDR3 DNA reads TGTGCCAGCACTCAGGGGGCGGGGGGCAATCAGCCCCAGCATTTT. This gives the protein CASTQGAGGNQPQHF.

This rearrangement joins TRBV7-2 to TRBJ1-5; perhaps TRBD1 as D (6 bases). Trimming took off 1 base at V and 7 bases at J, with 14 bases between the two ends. CDR1 and CDR2 from the germline V gene are SGHTA and FQGNSA. The CDR3 runs to 15 residues. The CDR3 region has the DNA TGTGCCAGCAGCTTAGATGCTACAGGGTTACAGCCCCAGCATTTT. Residues: CASSLDATGLQPQHF.

The chain links TRBV11-1 to TRBJ1-1; D unclear. Trimming stripped 3 bases from V and 6 bases from J, with 11 bases between. CDR1 and CDR2 from the germline V gene are SGHAT and FQDESV (reference sequence). This CDR3 spans 13 amino acids. For the CDR3, the DNA is TGTGCCAGCAGCTTTTTTCGGGGTGCTGAAGCTTTCTTT. Amino acid sequence: CASSFFRGAEAFF.

V and J are TRBV2 and TRBJ1-2; the D is unclear. There are 13 residues in the CDR3. V dropped 3 bases and J dropped 6 bases, with 11 bases sitting between them. CDR1 is SNHLY, CDR2 FYNNEI, per germline. In DNA, the CDR3 is TGTGCCAGCAGTGAGGGCAGGTGGGATGGCTACACCTTC. Protein product: CASSEGRWDGYTF.

The chain has TRBV6-1 and TRBJ2-4; D is ambiguous. Trimming left V 2 bases short and J 4 bases short, with 6 bases between. Germline V lookup: CDR1 MNHNS, CDR2 SASEGT. The CDR3 is 13 amino acids. In DNA, the CDR3 is TGTGCCAGCAGTGAAAACACGAAAAACATTCAGTACTTC. Translating it yields CASSENTKNIQYF.

This chain links TRBV30 with TRBJ1-1; D unclear. V was shortened by 3 bases and J by 1 base, with 9 bases between the two germline ends. The germline V gene has CDR1 GTSNPN and CDR2 SVGIG (reference sequence). The CDR3 covers 13 residues. CDR3 region: CAWRRVRNTEAFF. CDR3 sequence (DNA): TGTGCCTGGAGAAGGGTAAGGAACACTGAAGCTTTCTTT.

This clone was observed a single time. The chain uses TRBV6-5 and TRBJ2-7, with 8 bases fitting TRBD2. The CDR3 has 14 amino acids. J gave up 4 bases and V 2 bases, and 4 bases lay outside the gene matches. Germline loops: CDR1 MNHEY, CDR2 SVGAGI. The CDR3 loop is CASSYGEREYEQYF. The CDR3 DNA reads as TGTGCCAGCAGTTACGGCGAGCGGGAGTACGAGCAGTACTTC.

The V gene is TRBV29-1, the J gene TRBJ1-6; D call uncertain. Trimming stripped 4 bases from V and 9 bases from J, with 13 bases between. CDR1 SQVTM and CDR2 ANQGSEA come from the germline V gene. This CDR3 comprises 13 residues. The DNA of the CDR3 is TGCAGCGTTGCAGATGTCCGGGGTTCACCCCTCCACTTT. The encoded protein is CSVADVRGSPLHF.

CDR3 nucleotide sequence: TGTGCCAGCAGAAAAGCGGGGGGGCCGTACACAGATACGCAGTATTTT. It yields the protein CASRKAGGPYTDTQYF. The chain recombines TRBV7-2 with TRBJ2-3, with 10 bases aligning to TRBD2. Germline-derived CDR1 and CDR2 are SGHTA and FQGNSA. V was clipped by 6 bases and J by 2 bases; unmatched bases: 8. CDR3 length equals 16 residues.

This clone was observed a single time. The V and J genes are TRBV28 and TRBJ1-5, with D hard to call. V was trimmed by 3 bases and J by 2 bases, leaving 11 bases between them. Germline CDR1 and CDR2: MDHEN and SYDVKM. This CDR3 has 15 amino acids. The CDR3 region is CASSFNRRGNQPQHF. The CDR3 region has the DNA TGTGCCAGCAGTTTCAATAGGCGTGGCAATCAGCCCCAGCATTTT.

In its sample, this clone was seen once. The chain uses TRBV27 and TRBJ1-6; possibly TRBD1 for D (5 bases). Trimming shortened V by 5 bases and J by 8 bases, and 19 bases separated the two germline ends. The CDR3 runs 16 residues. Germline CDR1 and CDR2: MNHEY and SMNVEV (reference sequence). DNA for the CDR3: TGTGCCAGCAGTGGCAGGATCAGGGACCGGTATTCACCCCTCCACTTT. Protein product: CASSGRIRDRYSPLHF.

The V gene is TRBV6-6, the J gene TRBJ1-5; D not resolved. This CDR3 comprises 15 residues. Germline assignment: CDR1 MNHNY and CDR2 SVGAGI (reference sequence). V was clipped by 5 bases and J by 0 bases, with 11 bases between them. The CDR3 reads CASSQDIYSNQPQHF. The CDR3 DNA reads as TGTGCCAGCAGTCAAGACATTTATAGCAATCAGCCCCAGCATTTT.

The genes are TRBV30 and TRBJ2-2; possibly TRBD1 for D (6 bases). The CDR3 extends over 14 amino acids. The ends were cut back, 0 bases at V and 1 base at J, with 6 bases in the middle. Per the germline V gene, CDR1 is GTSNPN and CDR2 is SVGIG (reference sequence). This chain's CDR3 is CAWSVQGNTGELFF. The CDR3 bases are TGTGCCTGGAGTGTACAGGGGAACACCGGGGAGCTGTTTTTT. The full variable domain, in which reference TRBV30 and TRBJ2-2 provide the parts outside the CDR3, is SQTIHQWPATLVQPVGSPLSLECTVEGTSNPNLYWYRQAAGRGLQLLFYSVGIGQISSEVPQNLSASRPQDRQFILSSKKLLLSDSGFYLCAWSVQGNTGELFFGEGSRLTVL.

The chain is built from TRBV6-5 and TRBJ2-7; 7 bases fit TRBD1. In germline, CDR1 is MNHEY, CDR2 SVGAGI. The V segment lost 7 bases and the J segment 0 bases; nucleotides outside the gene matches: 3. This CDR3 contains 13 residues. The DNA for the CDR3 is TGTGCCAGCATCCGACAGGGCTCCTACGAGCAGTACTTC. This codes for CASIRQGSYEQYF.

J is TRBJ2-3 and V is TRBV6-5; D may be TRBD1 or TRBD2 (5 bases each). The CDR3 spans 11 residues. Trimming took off 5 bases at V and 10 bases at J, with 10 bases between the two ends. The germline CDR1 and CDR2 sequences are MNHEY and SVGAGI. The CDR3 sequence: CASSAGTAQYF. The CDR3 region has the DNA TGTGCCAGCAGTGCCGGGACCGCGCAGTATTTT.

The chain joins TRBV6-5 to TRBJ1-2; possibly TRBD1 for D (5 bases). The CDR3 has 13 amino acids. CDR1 MNHEY and CDR2 SVGAGI come from the germline V gene. V was pared by 4 bases and J by 8 bases, with 14 bases between. CDR3 amino acids: CASSSTWGMGYTF. CDR3 sequence (DNA): TGTGCCAGCAGTTCGACGTGGGGGATGGGCTACACCTTC.

The chain couples TRBV19 to TRBJ1-5, with D perhaps matching TRBD1 (5 bases). V was trimmed by 5 bases and J by 6 bases, leaving 11 bases between them. There are 13 residues in the CDR3. Germline V lookup: CDR1 LNHDA, CDR2 SQIVND (reference sequence). The CDR3 region is CASSQGDSQPQHF. The CDR3 DNA reads as TGTGCCAGTAGTCAGGGTGATAGTCAGCCCCAGCATTTT. The whole variable domain, remainder taken from reference TRBV19 and TRBJ1-5, is DGGITQSPKYLFRKEGQNVTLSCEQNLNHDAMYWYRQDPGQGLRLIYYSQIVNDFQKGDIAEGYSVSREKKESFPLTVTSAQKNPTAFYLCASSQGDSQPQHFGDGTRLSIL.

The J gene is TRBJ2-1, the V gene TRBV10-3, with TRBD2 matching over 11 bases. Germline V gives CDR1 ENHRY, CDR2 SYGVKD. The J segment lost 7 bases and the V segment lost 6 bases, leaving 8 bases of the junction unmatched. This CDR3 contains 15 residues. CDR3 sequence (DNA): TGTGCCATCAGGATCGCTAGCGGGAGGAATAATGAGCAGTTCTTC. Its translation is CAIRIASGRNNEQFF.

This rearrangement joins TRBV5-4 to TRBJ2-5; 8 bases agree with TRBD2. The germline CDR1 and CDR2 sequences are SGHNT and YYREEE (reference sequence). Trimming removed 3 bases from V and 4 bases from J; junction bases left unmatched: 14. This CDR3 has 17 amino acids. In DNA, the CDR3 is TGTGCCAGCAGCTCGCCAGGGACTAGGAGTAATCCAGAGACCCAGTACTTC. Translating it yields CASSSPGTRSNPETQYF.

The CDR3 bases are TGTGCCAGCAGCTTAGAAGGGGATACGCAGTATTTT. This translates into CASSLEGDTQYF. The chain links TRBV7-6 to TRBJ2-3; D unresolved. The V gene's germline CDR1 is SGHVS and CDR2 FNYEAQ. The CDR3 is made up of 12 amino acids. The V end lost 1 base, the J end lost 6 bases, and 5 bases lay between the germline ends.

The V call is TRBV7-2, the J call TRBJ2-5; 7 positions match TRBD2. The CDR3 loop spans 15 amino acids. CDR1 is SGHTA and CDR2 is FQGNSA in the germline V gene. V gave up 5 bases and J gave up 2 bases; unmatched junction bases: 8. In DNA form, the CDR3 reads TGTGCCAGCAGCGCGACTAGCAGGCCACAAGAGACCCAGTACTTC. Translation gives CASSATSRPQETQYF.

This clone was recorded once. The chain employs TRBV7-2 and TRBJ2-2, with 7 bases fitting TRBD1. From germline, CDR1 is SGHTA and CDR2 FQGNSA. This CDR3 is built from 14 residues. V shed 5 bases, J shed 5 bases, and the junction held 5 bases outside the gene matches. The CDR3 region has the DNA TGTGCCAGCAGCCCCCAGACAGGGACCGGGGAGCTGTTTTTT. Its protein product is CASSPQTGTGELFF.

This rearrangement joins TRBV11-2 to TRBJ2-1; 9 nucleotides line up with TRBD1. The CDR3 contains 16 residues. Germline CDR1 is SGHAT and CDR2 is FQNNGV. With V trimmed by 5 bases and J by 5 bases, 10 bases remained unmatched. CDR3 region: CASSRGTGSGHNEQFF. In DNA, the CDR3 is TGTGCCAGCAGCCGCGGGACAGGGAGCGGACACAATGAGCAGTTCTTC.

This clone came up a few times. DNA for the CDR3: TGTGCCAGCAGCCAAGACGGGACAGCAACTAATGAAAAACTGTTTTTT. This codes for CASSQDGTATNEKLFF. The rearrangement uses TRBV14 and TRBJ1-4, with 7 bases matching TRBD1. The CDR3 is 16 residues long. From germline, CDR1 is SGHDN and CDR2 FVKESK. Unmatched junction bases numbered 1, after V lost 0 bases and J lost 0 bases.